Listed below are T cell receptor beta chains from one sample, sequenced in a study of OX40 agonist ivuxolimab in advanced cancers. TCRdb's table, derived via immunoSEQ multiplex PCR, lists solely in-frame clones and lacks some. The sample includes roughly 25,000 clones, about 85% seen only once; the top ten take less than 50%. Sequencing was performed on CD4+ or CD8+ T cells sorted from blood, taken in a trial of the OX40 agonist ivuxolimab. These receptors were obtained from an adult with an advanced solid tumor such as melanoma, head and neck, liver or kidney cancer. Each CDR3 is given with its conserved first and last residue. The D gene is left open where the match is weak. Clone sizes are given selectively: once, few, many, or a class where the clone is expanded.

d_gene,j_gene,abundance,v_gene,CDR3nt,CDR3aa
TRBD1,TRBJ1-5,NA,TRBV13,TGTGCCAGCAGCTCCGGATGCCAGGGACAGCAACTAGAACACCAGCCCCAGCATTTT,CASSSGCQGQQLEHQPQHF
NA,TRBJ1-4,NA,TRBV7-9,TGTGCCAGCAGCTCCCGACAGGTTTTATGGGAAAAACTGTTTTTT,CASSSRQVLWEKLFF
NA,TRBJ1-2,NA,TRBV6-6,TGTGCCAGCAGTCTCAGGACAGCTGGCTACACCTTC,CASSLRTAGYTF
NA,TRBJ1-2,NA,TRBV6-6,TGTGCCAGCAGTTACGCTGCCGGCTACACCTTC,CASSYAAGYTF
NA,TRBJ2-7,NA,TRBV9,TGTGCCAGCAGCGCAGACAGCTACGAGCAGTACTTC,CASSADSYEQYF
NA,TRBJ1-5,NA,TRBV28,TGTGCCAGCCGGGCCACGGGACGGCCCCAGCATTTT,CASRATGRPQHF
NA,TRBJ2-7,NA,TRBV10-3,TGTGCCATCAGTGAGACATGGGACCTCTACGAGCAGTACTTC,CAISETWDLYEQYF
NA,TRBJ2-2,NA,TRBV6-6,TGTGCCAGCAGAGACTTAGGGACTGGGGAGCTGTTTTTT,CASRDLGTGELFF
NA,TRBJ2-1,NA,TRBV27,TGTGCCAGCAGCTGGTCGGGAGCGAGCTCCTACAATGAGCAGTTCTTC,CASSWSGASSYNEQFF
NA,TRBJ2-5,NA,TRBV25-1,TGTGCCAGCAGTGTCTCCGCGGAGAGGCAAGAGACCCAGTACTTC,CASSVSAERQETQYF
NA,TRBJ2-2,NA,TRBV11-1,TGTGCCAGCAGCCCACACGGGAACACCGGGGAGCTGTTTTTT,CASSPHGNTGELFF
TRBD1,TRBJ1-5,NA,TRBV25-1,TGTGCCAGCAGTGCGGGGACAGGGCAAGGCAATCAGCCCCAGCATTTT,CASSAGTGQGNQPQHF
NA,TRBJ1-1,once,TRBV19,TGTGCCAGTAGTGCCTCCAGCCGGGGGGGGACTGAAGCTTTCTTT,CASSASSRGGTEAFF
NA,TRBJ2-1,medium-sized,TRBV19,TGTGCCAGTAGTATAGTGGGTAATGAGCAGTTCTTC,CASSIVGNEQFF
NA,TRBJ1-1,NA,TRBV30,TGTGCCTCCGATCTCGGGGGGGCGGGAGCTTTCTTT,CASDLGGAGAFF
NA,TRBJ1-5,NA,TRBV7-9,TGTGCCAGCAGTTCCGACCACTCCCCGGGGTTTCCCCAGCATTTT,CASSSDHSPGFPQHF
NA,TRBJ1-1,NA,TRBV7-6,TGTGCCAGCAGCCCCCCAAGACAGATGAACACTGAAGCTTTCTTT,CASSPPRQMNTEAFF
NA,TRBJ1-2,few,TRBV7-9,TGTGCCAGCAGCTTAGATGGGCCCGGCTACACCTTC,CASSLDGPGYTF
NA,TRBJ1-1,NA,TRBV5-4,TGTGCCAGCAGCTCCCGGCTCTTGGGGGCGCCGGGCACTGAAGCTTTCTTT,CASSSRLLGAPGTEAFF
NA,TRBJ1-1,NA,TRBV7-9,TGTGCCAGCTCTGGAGGAGTCGCCGATGAAGCTTTCTTT,CASSGGVADEAFF
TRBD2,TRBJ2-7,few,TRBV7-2,TGTGCCAGCAGCTTAGCGGGGACGGGGGGGCAATACGAGCAGTACTTC,CASSLAGTGGQYEQYF
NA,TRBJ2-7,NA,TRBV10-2,TGCGCCAGCAGTATTCGGCAGGGTTGGAACGAGCAGTACTTC,CASSIRQGWNEQYF
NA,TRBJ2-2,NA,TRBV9,TGTGCCAGCAGCGGCACGGGGGGCCTGAACACCGGGGAGCTGTTTTTT,CASSGTGGLNTGELFF
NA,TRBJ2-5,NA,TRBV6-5,TGTGCCAGCAGTTACCCCGCAGGAGGGGAGACCCAGTACTTC,CASSYPAGGETQYF
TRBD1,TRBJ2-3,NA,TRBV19,TGTGCCAGTAAGAGACAGGGGATGCCAGATACGCAGTATTTT,CASKRQGMPDTQYF
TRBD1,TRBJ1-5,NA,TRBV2,TGTGCCAGCAGTGAGTGGACAGGCAACAATCAGCCCCAGCATTTT,CASSEWTGNNQPQHF
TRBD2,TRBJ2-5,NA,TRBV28,TGTGCCAGCAGCCCCACCCTAGCGGGGGGCGAGACCCAGTACTTC,CASSPTLAGGETQYF
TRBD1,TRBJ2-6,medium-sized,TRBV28,TGTGCCAGCAGTCGAATCGGGACAGACTCTGGGGCCAACGTCCTGACTTTC,CASSRIGTDSGANVLTF
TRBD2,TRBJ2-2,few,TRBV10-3,TGTGCCATCAGCCCCGGGACTAGCGGGGCCGGGGAGCTGTTTTTT,CAISPGTSGAGELFF
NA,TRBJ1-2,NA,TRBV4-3,TGCGCCAGCAGCCAAGATTCGGGTTCTCTTATTAACTATGGCTACACCTTC,CASSQDSGSLINYGYTF
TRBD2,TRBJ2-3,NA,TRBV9,TGTGCCAGCAGCGTAGCGTCTAGCGGGGGGGTAGATACGCAGTATTTT,CASSVASSGGVDTQYF